Described below is a single TCR beta chain sequence and its context. Its target is unknown. This sample is drawn from a study of identifying expanded T cells in peripheral blood. Whole-study results and caveats: Variance in clone template counts between roughly two-week samples significantly increased with total template count across all healthy donors.

During the collection period, no donor immune events like infections were recorded. Data came from immunoSEQ multiplex PCR; TCRdb stores just in-frame clones and leaves some out. In the table there are 70,000 to 95,000 clones, around nine tenths of which are singletons. The specimen was blood. This receptor was obtained from a person aged 18 to 75 in good health.

The CDR3 nucleotides read TGTGCCAGCAGTGCTGGACAATCTAATGAAAAACTGTTTTTT. Its protein product is CASSAGQSNEKLFF. V and J are TRBV2 and TRBJ1-4; D may be TRBD1 (5 bases). V lost 4 bases, J lost 3 bases, and 9 bases lay in between. Germline CDR1 reads SNHLY; CDR2 reads FYNNEI. The CDR3 covers 14 residues.